A selection of T cell receptor beta chains follows, all from one sample in a study of blood T cell repertoires in COVID-19. Assay: immunoSEQ multiplex PCR; the TCRdb copy retains only in-frame clones and omits some. The table shows a few hundred thousand clones, with about nine tenths occurring only once. Material for sequencing was peripheral blood. The receptors come from a person aged 18 to 30 with COVID-19, enrolled during active disease. CDR3s include the opening cysteine and the closing phenylalanine or tryptophan. D genes are given only for firm matches. The size entry is marked missing in some rows and otherwise reads once, few, many or a size class.

V: TRBV9; size: .; J: TRBJ2-1; D: TRBD2; CDR3: CASSGRLAGDYNEQFF; DNA: TGTGCCAGCAGCGGAAGACTAGCGGGAGACTACAATGAGCAGTTCTTC
V: TRBV27; size: .; J: TRBJ1-2; D: .; CDR3: CASGQGGGADYGYTF; DNA: TGTGCCAGCGGCCAAGGTGGGGGGGCCGACTATGGCTACACCTTC
V: TRBV13; size: .; J: TRBJ1-6; D: TRBD1; CDR3: CASSLGFGLEGQSNSPLHF; DNA: TGTGCCAGCAGCTTAGGTTTCGGGCTAGAGGGACAGAGTAATTCACCCCTCCACTTT
V: TRBV6-5; size: .; J: TRBJ1-5; D: .; CDR3: CASSYSGGADQPQHF; DNA: TGTGCCAGCAGTTACTCCGGTGGGGCAGATCAGCCCCAGCATTTT
V: TRBV7-9; size: .; J: TRBJ2-6; D: TRBD1; CDR3: CASRIGQGESGANVLTF; DNA: TGTGCCAGCCGGATAGGGCAGGGGGAATCTGGGGCCAACGTCCTGACTTTC
V: TRBV5-1; size: .; J: TRBJ2-3; D: .; CDR3: CASSSLGSVADTQYF; DNA: TGCGCCAGCAGCTCGCTTGGGAGTGTCGCAGATACGCAGTATTTT
V: TRBV24-1; size: .; J: TRBJ1-1; D: .; CDR3: CATRGVGGTEAFF; DNA: TGTGCCACCAGAGGGGTGGGGGGCACTGAAGCTTTCTTT
V: TRBV11-2; size: few; J: TRBJ2-7; D: TRBD2; CDR3: CASSPLMREGVYEQYF; DNA: TGTGCCAGCAGCCCTTTGATGAGGGAGGGCGTCTACGAGCAGTACTTC
V: TRBV11-3; size: .; J: TRBJ2-3; D: .; CDR3: CASSSSGGGPATDTQYF; DNA: .
V: TRBV6-5; size: .; J: TRBJ2-7; D: .; CDR3: CASSRNSGDRNEQYF; DNA: TGTGCCAGCTCGCGAAATAGCGGCGACCGGAACGAGCAGTACTTC
V: TRBV11-3; size: .; J: TRBJ2-3; D: .; CDR3: CASSLGLATDTQYF; DNA: TGTGCCAGCAGCTTAGGCCTAGCGACAGATACGCAGTATTTT